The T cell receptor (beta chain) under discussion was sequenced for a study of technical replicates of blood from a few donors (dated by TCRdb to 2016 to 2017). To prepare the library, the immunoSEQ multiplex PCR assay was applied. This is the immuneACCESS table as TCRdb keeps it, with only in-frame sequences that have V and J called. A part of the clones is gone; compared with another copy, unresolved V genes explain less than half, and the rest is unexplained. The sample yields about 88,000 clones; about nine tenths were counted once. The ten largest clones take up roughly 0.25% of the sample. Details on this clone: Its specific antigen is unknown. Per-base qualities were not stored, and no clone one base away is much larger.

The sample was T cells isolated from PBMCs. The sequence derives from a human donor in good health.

The bases are TGTGCCAGCAGCCCAAACCCGGGACTAGCGGGGGGCCAAACCTACGAGCAGTACTTC. The translation is CASSPNPGLAGGQTYEQYF. The V and J segments used are TRBV7-3 and TRBJ2-7; 15 of the junction bases match TRBD2. Trimming accounts for 5 bases at V and 2 bases at J, while the number of junction bases matched to no gene is 13. Looking up the germline V gene yields CDR1 SGHTA and CDR2 FQGTGA. From the cysteine through the phenylalanine, the CDR3 covers 19 amino acids. Only the CDR3 DNA stays, 57 bases, in frame from base 1.